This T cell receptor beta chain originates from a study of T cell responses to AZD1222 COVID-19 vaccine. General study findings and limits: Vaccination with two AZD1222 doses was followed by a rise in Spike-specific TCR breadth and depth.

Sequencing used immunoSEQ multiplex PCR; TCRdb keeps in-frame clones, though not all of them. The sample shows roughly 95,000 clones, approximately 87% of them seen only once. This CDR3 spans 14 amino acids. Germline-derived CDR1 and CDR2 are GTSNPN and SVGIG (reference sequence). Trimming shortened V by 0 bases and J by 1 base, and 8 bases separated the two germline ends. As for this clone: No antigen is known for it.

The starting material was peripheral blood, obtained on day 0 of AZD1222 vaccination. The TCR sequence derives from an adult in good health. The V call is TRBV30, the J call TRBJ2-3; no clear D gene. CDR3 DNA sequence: TGTGCCTGGAGTGTACGGCCAGGCACAGATACGCAGTATTTT. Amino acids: CAWSVRPGTDTQYF. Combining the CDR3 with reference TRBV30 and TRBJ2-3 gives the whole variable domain SQTIHQWPATLVQPVGSPLSLECTVEGTSNPNLYWYRQAAGRGLQLLFYSVGIGQISSEVPQNLSASRPQDRQFILSSKKLLLSDSGFYLCAWSVRPGTDTQYFGPGTRLTVL.